Listed here is a single TCR beta chain. A junction end diverges from the germline sequence, so it may reflect a read error. In the study's own analysis: The assay estimated nucleated cells by amplifying reference gene primers. Using immunoSEQ multiplex PCR, the repertoire was profiled, and TCRdb retains in-frame clones only, with some absent. That table furnishes V, J and clone size, whereas the DNA furnished D and trimming. The data hold some 340,000 clones, with approximately 81% observed a single time. The data originate from a study of blood T cell repertoires in COVID-19. Study context: Samples taken during acute and convalescent COVID-19 were collected in the United States, Italy and Spain. In each case, the material was cDNA or gDNA derived from T cells, B-cell-depleted T cells, or PBMCs.

Germline-derived CDR1 and CDR2 are SNHLY and FYNNEI. This CDR3 comprises 13 residues. V gene TRBV2 combines with J gene TRBJ1-2; D unresolved. This TCR came from a woman between 18 and 30 years old with acute or convalescent COVID-19. The sequencing sample was made of peripheral blood. The CDR3 spells CASREDGDYGYTF. The CDR3 bases are TGTGCCAGCAGGGAAGACGGAGATTATGGCTACACCTTC.